The 7 T cell receptor beta chains in this list originate from one sample, sequenced in a study of CD8 T cells in Susac syndrome. Random hexamers were used to reverse transcribe about 0.5 to 1 ug of RNA. One entry per CDR3 protein, called by TCRdb with MiXCR from the immunoSEQ multiplex PCR reads. The data show around 170,000 distinct CDR3 sequences, 90% to 97% seen once. The sample comprised CD4+ T cells from PBMCs. The source is a human donor with Susac syndrome.

This clonotype was recorded only once. The chain has TRBV29-1 and TRBJ2-2; possibly TRBD1 for D (6 bases). The germline CDR1 and CDR2 sequences are SQVTM and ANQGSEA. The ends were cut back, 5 bases at V and 0 bases at J, with 10 bases in the middle. The CDR3 length is 14 residues. The CDR3 DNA reads as TGCAGCGTTCTTGGGACACCGAACACCGGGGAGCTGTTTTTT. This encodes CSVLGTPNTGELFF.

The chain has TRBV6-5 and TRBJ2-7; TRBD1 agrees at 7 bases. After removal of 2 bases from V and 7 bases from J, the junction contained 5 bases not matched to a gene. CDR3 length: 13 residues. Germline lookup yields CDR1 MNHEY and CDR2 SVGAGI. CDR3 protein: CASSYADRVEQYF. In DNA, the CDR3 is TGTGCCAGCAGTTACGCAGACAGGGTGGAGCAGTACTTC.

This rearrangement joins TRBV12-3 or TRBV12-4 to TRBJ2-1; TRBD2 is a possible D gene (6 bases). CDR3 length: 15 residues. Trimming left V 3 bases short and J 2 bases short, with 11 bases between. DNA for the CDR3: TGTGCCAGCAGTTTTATCGGAGGGCCCTACAATGAGCAGTTCTTC. It is translated as CASSFIGGPYNEQFF.

The J gene is TRBJ2-1, the V gene TRBV28; perhaps TRBD1 as D (6 bases). Germline loops: CDR1 MDHEN, CDR2 SYDVKM. Between the trimmed V and J ends, which lost 7 bases and 4 bases, there was a span of 17 bases. The CDR3 runs to 15 residues. The CDR3 here is CASMPPGHQYNEQFF. CDR3 in DNA: TGTGCCAGCATGCCGCCGGGACACCAGTACAATGAGCAGTTCTTC.

This chain uses TRBV2 with TRBJ1-5, with D hard to call. This CDR3 is built from 12 residues. V lost 6 bases and J 2 bases, leaving 5 bases between the germline ends. The germline V gene has CDR1 SNHLY and CDR2 FYNNEI. This CDR3 is CASRFGNQPQHF. The CDR3 DNA reads TGTGCCAGCAGATTTGGCAATCAGCCCCAGCATTTT.

In nucleotides, the CDR3 is TGTGCCAGCAGCTTAGGCCCGGGAGCGCAAGAGACCCAGTACTTC. It encodes CASSLGPGAQETQYF. The gene calls are TRBV11-1 and TRBJ2-5; perhaps TRBD2 as D (6 bases). CDR1 is SGHAT, CDR2 FQDESV, per germline (reference sequence). Trimming took off 1 base at V and 2 bases at J, with 11 bases between the two ends. This CDR3 is 15 amino acids long.

The genes are TRBV7-2 and TRBJ1-1; 9 bases map to TRBD1. With 2 bases clipped from V and 1 base from J, the junction kept 5 bases outside the gene matches. Germline assignment: CDR1 SGHTA and CDR2 FQGNSA. The CDR3 is 16 amino acids. CDR3 nucleotide sequence: TGTGCCAGCAGCTTAAGGACAGGGGCTACGAACACTGAAGCTTTCTTT. Its protein product is CASSLRTGATNTEAFF. The whole variable domain, remainder taken from reference TRBV7-2 and TRBJ1-1, is GAGVSQSPSNKVTEKGKDVELRCDPISGHTALYWYRQSLGQGLEFLIYFQGNSAPDKSGLPSDRFSAERTGGSVSTLTIQRTQQEDSAVYLCASSLRTGATNTEAFFGQGTRLTVV.